This T cell receptor beta chain was observed in a study of T cell changes during pregnancy in multiple sclerosis. This table comes from immunoSEQ multiplex PCR, and its TCRdb copy is limited to in-frame clones, with some not included. Among tens of thousands of clones, about 92% were seen once, and the ten largest hold less than 3.5%. This CDR3 comprises 15 residues. Germline V gene data show CDR1 as GTSNPN and CDR2 as SVGIG (reference sequence). J lost 0 bases, V lost 4 bases, and 4 bases had no gene match. The starting material was peripheral blood, obtained in the third trimester of pregnancy. The clonotype originates from a female donor in good health, enrolled as a control in a pregnancy study. The chain combines TRBV30 with TRBJ2-3, with 10 nucleotides matching TRBD2. The CDR3, as DNA: TGTGCCTGGAATGGACTAGCGGTTAGCACAGATACGCAGTATTTT. This codes for CAWNGLAVSTDTQYF. The full variable domain, rest sourced from reference TRBV30 and TRBJ2-3, is SQTIHQWPATLVQPVGSPLSLECTVEGTSNPNLYWYRQAAGRGLQLLFYSVGIGQISSEVPQNLSASRPQDRQFILSSKKLLLSDSGFYLCAWNGLAVSTDTQYFGPGTRLTVL.